These T cell receptor beta chains were read from a single sample in a study of tumor-infiltrating lymphocytes in primary liver carcinoma. MiXCR, run by TCRdb on the multiplex PCR reads, gives a single entry per CDR3 protein. The repertoire has under 45,000 distinct CDR3 sequences, about three quarters of them found once; the top ten carry about 20%. The sequenced material came from liver tumor tissue from sampling region 2. These receptors were obtained from a man aged 40-49 years with primary liver carcinoma and hepatitis B virus infection. Both conserved end residues are part of each CDR3. The D gene is left open where the match is weak. The size of a clone is reported for some rows only, either as once, few or many, or as a class for expanded clones.

d_gene: .; j_gene: TRBJ2-7; abundance: .; v_gene: TRBV4-1; len: 15; CDR3aa: CASSQELVEGYEQYF; CDR3nt: TGCGCCAGCAGTCAAGAACTAGTGGAGGGATACGAGCAGTATTTC
d_gene: .; j_gene: TRBJ2-3; abundance: .; v_gene: TRBV12-3/TRBV12-4; len: 13; CDR3aa: CASSSGTPDTQYF; CDR3nt: TGTGCCAGCAGTTCCGGGACGCCAGATACGCAGTATTTT
d_gene: TRBD1; j_gene: TRBJ2-7; abundance: once; v_gene: TRBV29-1; len: 12; CDR3aa: CRVSGQGEVQYF; CDR3nt: TGCAGGGTTTCGGGACAGGGAGAAGTGCAGTATTTC
d_gene: .; j_gene: TRBJ2-6; abundance: .; v_gene: TRBV25-1; len: 16; CDR3aa: CASSELGSSGANVLTF; CDR3nt: TGTGCCAGCAGTGAATTAGGCAGCTCTGGGGCCAACGTCCTGACTTTC
d_gene: TRBD2; j_gene: TRBJ2-1; abundance: .; v_gene: TRBV12-3/TRBV12-4; len: 16; CDR3aa: CASSLRRTSGYNEHFF; CDR3nt: TGTGCCAGCAGTTTACGAAGGACTAGCGGCTACAATGAGCATTTCTTC
d_gene: TRBD2; j_gene: TRBJ2-7; abundance: .; v_gene: TRBV6-5; len: 14; CDR3aa: CASCLSGNLVEQYF; CDR3nt: TGTGCCAGCTGTTTAAGCGGGAACCTCGTCGAGCAGTACTTC
d_gene: .; j_gene: TRBJ2-5; abundance: many; v_gene: TRBV2; len: 13; CDR3aa: CASSEAGAGTQYF; CDR3nt: TGTGCCAGCAGTGAAGCGGGGGCGGGGACCCAGTACTTC
d_gene: .; j_gene: TRBJ2-7; abundance: .; v_gene: TRBV6-1; len: 14; CDR3aa: CASSVQLRSYEQYF; CDR3nt: TGTGCCAGCAGTGTACAGCTGAGATCCTACGAGCAATACTTC
d_gene: .; j_gene: TRBJ2-5; abundance: .; v_gene: TRBV6-1; len: 15; CDR3aa: CASTLSWGSQGTQYF; CDR3nt: TGTGCCAGCACCCTCTCTTGGGGGAGTCAAGGGACCCAATACTTC
d_gene: TRBD2; j_gene: TRBJ2-1; abundance: .; v_gene: TRBV5-1; len: 13; CDR3aa: CARSSLTSNGQFF; CDR3nt: TGCGCCAGAAGCTCGTTGACTAGCAATGGGCAGTTCTTC
d_gene: .; j_gene: TRBJ2-3; abundance: .; v_gene: TRBV12-3/TRBV12-4; len: 14; CDR3aa: CASRRGTVADMQYF; CDR3nt: TGTGCCAGCAGAAGGGGAACAGTCGCAGATATGCAGTATTTT
d_gene: .; j_gene: TRBJ2-3; abundance: many; v_gene: TRBV5-1; len: 13; CDR3aa: CASSLDGTDTQYF; CDR3nt: TGCGCCAGCAGCTTGGATGGCACAGATACGCAGTATTTT
d_gene: TRBD2; j_gene: TRBJ2-1; abundance: few; v_gene: TRBV4-3; len: 13; CDR3aa: CASSQEAGVEQFF; CDR3nt: TGCGCCAGCAGCCAAGAGGCGGGGGTCGAGCAGTTCTTC
d_gene: .; j_gene: TRBJ2-5; abundance: once; v_gene: TRBV6-2/TRBV6-3; len: 11; CDR3aa: CACNSGETQYF; CDR3nt: TGTGCCTGCAACTCGGGGGAGACCCAGTACTTC
d_gene: .; j_gene: TRBJ2-2; abundance: .; v_gene: TRBV24-1; len: 14; CDR3aa: CVTSDLGDTRELFF; CDR3nt: TGTGTCACCAGTGATTTAGGGGACACCCGGGAGCTGTTTTTT
d_gene: .; j_gene: TRBJ1-1; abundance: .; v_gene: TRBV11-2; len: 13; CDR3aa: CASSLSLNVEAFF; CDR3nt: TGTGCCAGCAGCTTAAGCCTGAACGTTGAAGCTTTCTTT